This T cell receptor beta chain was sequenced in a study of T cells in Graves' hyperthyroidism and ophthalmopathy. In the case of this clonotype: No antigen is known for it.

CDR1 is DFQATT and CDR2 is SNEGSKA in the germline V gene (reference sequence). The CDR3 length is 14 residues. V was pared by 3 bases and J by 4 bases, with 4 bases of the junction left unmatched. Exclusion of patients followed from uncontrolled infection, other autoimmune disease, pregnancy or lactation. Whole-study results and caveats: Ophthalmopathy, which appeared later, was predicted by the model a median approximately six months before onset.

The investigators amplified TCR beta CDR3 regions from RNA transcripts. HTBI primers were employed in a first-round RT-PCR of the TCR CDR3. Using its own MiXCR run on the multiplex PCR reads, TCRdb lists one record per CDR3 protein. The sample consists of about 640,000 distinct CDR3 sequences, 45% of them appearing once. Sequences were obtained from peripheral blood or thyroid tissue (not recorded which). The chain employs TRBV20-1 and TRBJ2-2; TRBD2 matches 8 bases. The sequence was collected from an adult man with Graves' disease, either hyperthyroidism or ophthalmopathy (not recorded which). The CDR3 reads CSARARGVTGELFF. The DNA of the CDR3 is TGCAGTGCTAGGGCGCGGGGGGTCACCGGGGAGCTGTTTTTT.